The clone carrying this TCR beta chain was counted between two and nine times. Its antigen remains unknown. V gave up 5 bases and J gave up 8 bases, with 15 bases separating them. CDR1 SGHVS and CDR2 FQNEAQ come from the germline V gene. This CDR3 comprises 13 residues. The sample is drawn from a study of T-cell reconstitution after alpha-beta-depleted transplantation in children. The library targeted TCRbeta and was prepared with unique molecular identifiers. MiXCR, applied by TCRdb to the PCR reads, yields one record per CDR3 protein. The sample contains 100,000 or so distinct CDR3 sequences, 23% of which appear only once. Overall study findings and caveats: About two months after transplant, alpha-beta T cells reportedly came from several hundred expanded graft clones. A year post-transplant, T-cell counts and diversity derived mostly from newly produced T cells. In some patients, recipient T cells and intrathymic progenitors surviving conditioning explained high day-60 diversity.

The source of this sequence is a boy between 2 and 10 years old with acute lymphoblastic leukemia, due to receive a stem cell transplant. The V call is TRBV7-8, the J call TRBJ1-2; D gene ambiguous. The source was PBMCs, collected before TCRalphabeta/CD19-depleted stem cell transplant. In DNA form, the CDR3 reads TGTGCCAGCAGCAGGAAAAGATACGAGGGCTACACCTTC. It encodes CASSRKRYEGYTF.